The sequence of this TCR beta chain was determined in a study of blood T cell repertoires in COVID-19. Study overall: Acute and convalescent COVID-19 samples came from the United States, Italy and Spain. The analysed material was cDNA or gDNA that came from T cells, B-cell-depleted T cells, or PBMCs.

V lost 6 bases and J lost 9; bases outside the gene matches: 8. Looked up from germline, CDR1 is SGHVS and CDR2 is FNYEAQ. The CDR3 sequence is 14 residues long. Authors' analysis steps: It was from reference gene primer amplification that nucleated cell counts were estimated. The data were produced by immunoSEQ multiplex PCR, yet TCRdb's version contains in-frame clones alone and is incomplete. V, J and clone size were drawn from that table, and D and trimming were deduced from the DNA. The sample yields more than 55,000 clones, roughly nine tenths seen once. This TCR was recovered from a man aged 45-60 years with active COVID-19. The V gene is TRBV7-6, the J gene TRBJ2-1, with 10 bases that match TRBD2. The sequencing input was peripheral blood. CDR3 sequence: CASSSGGYGGEQFF. CDR3 coding DNA: TGTGCCAGCAGTAGCGGGGGGTATGGGGGTGAGCAGTTCTTC. The full variable domain, its missing parts supplied by reference TRBV7-6 and TRBJ2-1, is GAGVSQSPRYKVTKRGQDVALRCDPISGHVSLYWYRQALGQGPEFLTYFNYEAQQDKSGLPNDRFSAERPEGSISTLTIQRTEQRDSAMYRCASSSGGYGGEQFFGPGTRLTVL.